The 30 T cell receptor beta chains reported below all come from one sample, sequenced in a study of technical replicates of blood from a handful of donors. Sequencing used immunoSEQ multiplex PCR; TCRdb keeps in-frame clones, though not all of them. Of 80,000 or so clones listed, approximately 94% are singletons. The sample was T cells isolated from PBMCs. The receptors originated from a human donor in good health.

This clone occurred a few times. The chain combines TRBV7-9 with TRBJ1-1, with D perhaps TRBD1 (5 bases). The CDR3 runs 13 residues. Germline-derived CDR1 and CDR2 are SEHNR and FQNEAQ (reference sequence). Deletions cut 7 bases from V and 0 bases from J, with 9 bases between. The CDR3 nucleotides are TGTGCCAGCAACAGGATCATGAACACTGAAGCTTTCTTT. This gives the protein CASNRIMNTEAFF. The variable domain in full, with the rest retrieved from reference TRBV7-9 and TRBJ1-1, is DTGVSQNPRHKITKRGQNVTFRCDPISEHNRLYWYRQTLGQGPEFLTYFQNEAQLEKSRLLSDRFSAERPKGSFSTLEIQRTEQGDSAMYLCASNRIMNTEAFFGQGTRLTVV.

The J gene is TRBJ2-1, the V gene TRBV30; weak D call: TRBD1 (6 bases). Looked up from germline, CDR1 is GTSNPN and CDR2 is SVGIG (reference sequence). The CDR3 contains 15 residues. Trimming removed 5 bases from V and 2 bases from J, with 16 bases in between. CDR3 DNA sequence: TGTGCCTGGGGACTTGGGGGCGGACCCTACAATGAGCAGTTCTTC. The encoded protein is CAWGLGGGPYNEQFF.

The chain joins TRBV7-6 to TRBJ2-7, with TRBD2 matching over 10 bases. The CDR3 has 15 amino acids. Germline CDR1 reads SGHVS; CDR2 reads FNYEAQ. After removal of 4 bases from V and 4 bases from J, the junction contained 7 bases not matched to a gene. The CDR3 region has the DNA TGTGCCAGCAGCTCTCGACTAGCGGGTAAATACGAGCAGTACTTC. Amino acid sequence: CASSSRLAGKYEQYF.

The J gene is TRBJ2-7, the V gene TRBV10-3; 7 nucleotides line up with TRBD1. Germline V lookup: CDR1 ENHRY, CDR2 SYGVKD. V was clipped by 11 bases and J by 2 bases; unmatched bases: 6. The CDR3 is made up of 12 amino acids. Written as DNA, the CDR3 is TGTGCCGTCCAGGGGGTTACCTACGAGCAGTACTTC. It is translated as CAVQGVTYEQYF.

The chain employs TRBV5-5 and TRBJ1-2; 7 bases are shared with TRBD1. V was pared by 4 bases and J by 8 bases, with 11 bases of the junction left unmatched. CDR3 size: 14 residues. Germline V lookup: CDR1 SGHKS, CDR2 YYEKEE (reference sequence). The chain's CDR3 is CASSPPTGLRGYTF. DNA of the CDR3: TGTGCCAGCAGCCCCCCGACAGGGCTGAGGGGCTACACCTTC.

V and J are TRBV29-1 and TRBJ2-3; 11 bases align to TRBD2. This CDR3 is built from 12 residues. Germline V CDR1 and CDR2: SQVTM, ANQGSEA. V gave up 6 bases and J gave up 7 bases; unmatched junction bases: 3. As DNA, the CDR3 is TGCAGCGTACTAGCGGGAGAGTATACGCAGTATTTT. This codes for CSVLAGEYTQYF.

The rearrangement links TRBV5-1 to TRBJ2-1, with TRBD2 matching over 14 bases. V gave up 3 bases and J gave up 5 bases; unmatched junction bases: 7. The CDR3 runs to 17 residues. In germline, CDR1 is SGHRS, CDR2 YFSETQ. CDR3 coding DNA: TGCGCCAGCAGCTCTAGGACTAGCGGGAGGCTCGACAATGAGCAGTTCTTC. This translates into CASSSRTSGRLDNEQFF. Complete variable domain (other parts from reference TRBV5-1 and TRBJ2-1): KAGVTQTPRYLIKTRGQQVTLSCSPISGHRSVSWYQQTPGQGLQFLFEYFSETQRNKGNFPGRFSGRQFSNSRSEMNVSTLELGDSALYLCASSSRTSGRLDNEQFFGPGTRLTVL.

The chain uses TRBV30 and TRBJ2-7, with D hard to call. V shed 2 bases and J shed 2 bases, with 4 bases lying between them. The CDR3 is made up of 11 amino acids. Germline CDR1 reads GTSNPN; CDR2 reads SVGIG (reference sequence). The chain's CDR3 is CAWSSPYEQYF. In DNA form, the CDR3 reads TGTGCCTGGAGTTCTCCCTACGAGCAGTACTTC.

For this clone: The junction departs from germline at one end; a sequencing error may be responsible. The CDR3 nucleotides read TGTGTCAGCACGGGTGAGGCGGTCAACAATGAGCAGTTCTTC. This encodes CVSTGEAVNNEQFF. The chain has TRBV6-1 and TRBJ2-1; D gene uncertain. Germline values: CDR1 MNHNS, CDR2 SASEGT. The CDR3 loop spans 14 amino acids.

This chain joins TRBV9 and TRBJ2-3, with TRBD1 identical over 7 bases. The J segment lost 1 base and the V segment lost 4 bases, leaving 9 bases of the junction unmatched. This CDR3 contains 16 residues. Germline lookup yields CDR1 SGDLS and CDR2 YYNGEE. DNA for the CDR3: TGTGCCAGCAGCCCGAGACAGGGAATTGGCACAGATACGCAGTATTTT. Translated: CASSPRQGIGTDTQYF.

V is TRBV6-1 and J is TRBJ2-3; possible D gene TRBD2, 6 bases. Trimming shortened V by 6 bases and J by 2 bases, and 15 bases separated the two germline ends. CDR1 and CDR2 (germline): MNHNS, SASEGT. CDR3 size: 15 residues. CDR3 bases: TGTGCCAGCAGCCGCAAGGGAGGAGACACAGATACGCAGTATTTT. Residues: CASSRKGGDTDTQYF.

V usage is TRBV7-8 and J usage is TRBJ1-5; D is ambiguous. Germline V lookup: CDR1 SGHVS, CDR2 FQNEAQ. Trimming took off 3 bases at V and 5 bases at J, with 11 bases between the two ends. There are 14 residues in the CDR3. The CDR3 is CASSLRPTDQPQHF. CDR3 nucleotides: TGTGCCAGCAGCTTGAGGCCAACCGATCAGCCCCAGCATTTT.

V is TRBV5-4 and J is TRBJ1-1; D remains unclear. The germline gives CDR1 SGHNT, CDR2 YYREEE (reference sequence). Trimming stripped 0 bases from V and 4 bases from J, with 10 bases between. The CDR3 is made up of 14 amino acids. As DNA, the CDR3 is TGTGCCAGCAGCTTGGATCCGGGATCCACTGAAGCTTTCTTT. It yields the protein CASSLDPGSTEAFF.

The V and J genes are TRBV9 and TRBJ2-5; 11 nucleotides line up with TRBD2. The germline gives CDR1 SGDLS, CDR2 YYNGEE. Losses at the gene ends were 4 bases for V and 4 bases for J; bases not matched to a gene: 9. The CDR3 consists of 16 residues. The CDR3 DNA is TGTGCCAGCAGCCCGCGGGGACTAGCGGTTTCAGAGACCCAGTACTTC. Residues: CASSPRGLAVSETQYF.

The chain uses TRBV27 and TRBJ1-2; 8 bases match TRBD1. Germline-derived CDR1 and CDR2 are MNHEY and SMNVEV (reference sequence). V was pared by 5 bases and J by 6 bases, with 8 bases of the junction left unmatched. The CDR3 has 14 residues. The CDR3 loop reads CASSTGTGTDGYTF. The CDR3 nucleotides read TGTGCCAGCAGTACTGGGACAGGAACCGATGGCTACACCTTC.

The chain links TRBV5-8 to TRBJ1-2; 7 nucleotides align to TRBD1. Germline lookup yields CDR1 SGHTS and CDR2 YDEGEE. The CDR3 spans 18 residues. J lost 9 bases, V lost 4 bases, and 24 bases had no gene match. The DNA for the CDR3 is TGTGCCAGCAGCACTACCAAGGTGTCAGGGGGTCCAGGTCAAAGCTACACCTTC. Its translation is CASSTTKVSGGPGQSYTF.

The CDR3 DNA sequence: TGTGCCAGCAGCGTAGTTGTCGGGACAGGGTTCCACAATGAGCAGTTCTTC. As protein: CASSVVVGTGFHNEQFF. The rearrangement uses TRBV9 and TRBJ2-1, with 9 positions matching TRBD1. The CDR3 sequence is 17 residues long. Germline lookup yields CDR1 SGDLS and CDR2 YYNGEE. The V gene end was trimmed by 0 bases and the J gene end by 5 bases; junction bases not matched to a gene: 9.

The chain employs TRBV28 and TRBJ1-1; D is perhaps TRBD1 (5 bases). The CDR3 extends over 15 amino acids. V shed 1 base and J shed 8 bases, with 17 bases lying between them. Germline loops: CDR1 MDHEN, CDR2 SYDVKM. This CDR3 reads CASSLLDTGGMEAFF. In DNA form, the CDR3 reads TGTGCCAGCAGTTTATTGGACACGGGGGGAATGGAAGCTTTCTTT.

The chain is built from TRBV25-1 and TRBJ1-4; no reliable D call. V was cut by 3 bases and J by 0 bases, with 8 bases left in between. The germline V gene has CDR1 MGHDK and CDR2 SYGVNS. The CDR3 is 15 residues long. The CDR3, as DNA: TGTGCCAGCAGTGAGTATGGGCCAACTAATGAAAAACTGTTTTTT. Its protein product is CASSEYGPTNEKLFF.

This chain connects TRBV7-3 to TRBJ2-3; 8 bases are shared with TRBD2. The CDR3 runs to 15 residues. Looked up from germline, CDR1 is SGHTA and CDR2 is FQGTGA. V lost 4 bases and J lost 0; bases outside the gene matches: 3. Written as DNA, the CDR3 is TGTGCCAGCAGCTCAAGCGGGAGCAGCACAGATACGCAGTATTTT. Encoded protein: CASSSSGSSTDTQYF. The full variable domain, in which reference TRBV7-3 and TRBJ2-3 provide the parts outside the CDR3, is GAGVSQTPSNKVTEKGKYVELRCDPISGHTALYWYRQSLGQGPEFLIYFQGTGAADDSGLPNDRFFAVRPEGSVSTLKIQRTERGDSAVYLCASSSSGSSTDTQYFGPGTRLTVL.

The J gene is TRBJ2-6, the V gene TRBV4-1; TRBD1 agrees at 7 bases. The CDR3 covers 15 residues. Germline CDR1 is MGHRA and CDR2 is YSYEKL. The junction had 2 bases not matched to a gene; V was cut back by 4 bases and J by 2 bases. CDR3 in amino acids: CASSPDRAGANVLTF. The CDR3 nucleotides read TGCGCCAGCAGCCCCGACAGGGCTGGGGCCAACGTCCTGACTTTC.

The V call is TRBV19, the J call TRBJ1-2, with TRBD1 as a possible D gene (5 bases). V lost 6 bases and J 4 bases, leaving 24 bases between the germline ends. CDR1 LNHDA and CDR2 SQIVND come from the germline V gene (reference sequence). The CDR3 is 17 amino acids. The CDR3 DNA sequence: TGTGCCAGTAGAACAGTGGCAGGGCTGTGGGATCTCTATGGCTACACCTTC. This gives the protein CASRTVAGLWDLYGYTF.

The gene calls are TRBV11-3 and TRBJ2-2; 13 bases are shared with TRBD2. CDR1 is SGHNT, CDR2 YENEEA, per germline. J gave up 8 bases and V 5 bases, and 5 bases lay outside the gene matches. This CDR3 spans 15 amino acids. The CDR3 coding sequence is TGTGCCAGCAGCCCAAGGACTAGCGGGAGTGGGGAGCTGTTTTTT. Protein: CASSPRTSGSGELFF.

V usage is TRBV7-9 and J usage is TRBJ2-1; D not resolved. Per germline, CDR1 SEHNR and CDR2 FQNEAQ (reference sequence). V was cut by 8 bases and J by 0 bases, with 23 bases left in between. The CDR3 is made up of 18 amino acids. This chain's CDR3 is CASQGTPASAYSYNEQFF. CDR3 sequence (DNA): TGTGCCAGCCAAGGAACACCAGCCAGCGCCTACTCCTACAATGAGCAGTTCTTC.

The gene calls are TRBV29-1 and TRBJ1-5; 8 positions match TRBD1. The CDR3 has 14 residues. Germline V gene lookup returns CDR1 SQVTM and CDR2 ANQGSEA. V lost 6 bases and J lost 4; bases outside the gene matches: 8. The CDR3, as DNA: TGCAGCGTGGTCGGGACAGGACGTAATCAGCCCCAGCATTTT. Translated, it gives CSVVGTGRNQPQHF. Using reference TRBV29-1 and TRBJ1-5 for the parts outside the CDR3, the full variable domain is SAVISQKPSRDICQRGTSLTIQCQVDSQVTMMFWYRQQPGQSLTLIATANQGSEATYESGFVIDKFPISRPNLTFSTLTVSNMSPEDSSIYLCSVVGTGRNQPQHFGDGTRLSIL.

The CDR3 region is CASSYGLATDTQYF. The CDR3 coding sequence is TGTGCCAGCAGCTACGGACTGGCGACAGATACGCAGTATTTT. This chain joins TRBV7-3 and TRBJ2-3, with D perhaps matching TRBD2 (5 bases). CDR3 size: 14 residues. The V end lost 4 bases, the J end lost 3 bases, and 11 bases lay between the germline ends. From germline, CDR1 is SGHTA and CDR2 FQGTGA. Full variable domain (missing parts from reference TRBV7-3 and TRBJ2-3): GAGVSQTPSNKVTEKGKYVELRCDPISGHTALYWYRQSLGQGPEFLIYFQGTGAADDSGLPNDRFFAVRPEGSVSTLKIQRTERGDSAVYLCASSYGLATDTQYFGPGTRLTVL.

This chain connects TRBV11-2 to TRBJ2-1; 7 nucleotides agree with TRBD2. The CDR3 loop spans 12 amino acids. Germline CDR1 and CDR2: SGHAT and FQNNGV. Trimming removed 7 bases from V and 10 bases from J; junction bases left unmatched: 7. This CDR3 reads CASNPGRAEQFF. CDR3 nucleotides: TGTGCCAGCAACCCGGGGAGGGCCGAGCAGTTCTTC.

The chain joins TRBV10-3 to TRBJ1-4, with TRBD1 matching 10 bases. V shed 0 bases, J shed 10 bases, and the junction held 5 bases outside the gene matches. The CDR3 runs 15 residues. Germline values: CDR1 ENHRY, CDR2 SYGVKD. In DNA, the CDR3 is TGTGCCATCAGTGAGTCCTGGACAGGGGGAGGAAAACTGTTTTTT. Translated: CAISESWTGGGKLFF.

V gene TRBV29-1 combines with J gene TRBJ2-1, with 8 bases aligning to TRBD2. The CDR3 runs to 15 residues. Germline CDR1 SQVTM, CDR2 ANQGSEA. V lost 4 bases and J lost 6; bases outside the gene matches: 11. As DNA, the CDR3 is TGCAGCGTTGGGGATGCGGGAGGAGGATCCAATGAGCAGTTCTTC. Translation gives CSVGDAGGGSNEQFF.

This clone appeared a single time. The CDR3 bases are TGTGCCAGCAGCCCATCGACAGCTTACGAGCAGTACTTC. It is translated as CASSPSTAYEQYF. This chain uses TRBV11-3 with TRBJ2-7; D possibly corresponds to TRBD1 (5 bases). The CDR3 extends over 13 amino acids. V gave up 5 bases and J gave up 4 bases, with 12 bases separating them. The germline V gene has CDR1 SGHNT and CDR2 YENEEA.